A single sample is the source of the 7 T cell receptor beta chains below, sequenced in a study of identifying expanded T cells in peripheral blood. The protocol was immunoSEQ multiplex PCR, while the TCRdb copy is restricted to in-frame clones and leaves out a portion. The data show roughly 130,000 clones, with 65% to 90% seen just once and approximately 8% held by the top ten. The sequencing sample was made of blood. These receptor sequences come from a person aged 18 to 69 in good health.

This chain joins TRBV6-5 and TRBJ1-1, with 9 bases matching TRBD1. Trimming took 5 bases from V and 3 from J; bases not matched to a gene: 4. Germline lookup yields CDR1 MNHEY and CDR2 SVGAGI. CDR3 length: 14 residues. The CDR3 sequence: CASSRGQGYTEAFF. As DNA, the CDR3 is TGTGCCAGCAGTAGGGGACAGGGATACACTGAAGCTTTCTTT.

The chain employs TRBV12-5 and TRBJ1-1, with 7 bases aligning to TRBD1. J lost 4 bases, V lost 0 bases, and 5 bases had no gene match. Germline CDR1 and CDR2: LGHNT and FRNRAP. The CDR3 is 15 amino acids. CDR3 sequence reads: CASGLVRQGITEAFF. CDR3 nucleotides: TGTGCTAGTGGTTTGGTTCGACAGGGTATCACTGAAGCTTTCTTT.

The chain joins TRBV19 to TRBJ1-5, with a weak D call TRBD1 (5 bases). Trimming took 5 bases from V and 1 from J, leaving 12 bases between them. The CDR3 extends over 15 amino acids. CDR1 and CDR2 from the germline V gene are LNHDA and SQIVND (reference sequence). This chain's CDR3 is CASSFRGGSNQPQHF. In DNA form, the CDR3 reads TGTGCCAGTAGTTTCCGGGGGGGAAGCAATCAGCCCCAGCATTTT. Full variable domain (rest looked up from reference TRBV19 and TRBJ1-5): DGGITQSPKYLFRKEGQNVTLSCEQNLNHDAMYWYRQDPGQGLRLIYYSQIVNDFQKGDIAEGYSVSREKKESFPLTVTSAQKNPTAFYLCASSFRGGSNQPQHFGDGTRLSIL.

The V call is TRBV14, the J call TRBJ1-6; 10 nucleotides match TRBD1. Germline CDR1 and CDR2: SGHDN and FVKESK. After removal of 5 bases from V and 6 bases from J, the junction contained 1 base not matched to a gene. The CDR3 is 14 residues long. CDR3 coding DNA: TGTGCCAGCAGCTGGACAGGGGGTAATTCACCCCTCCACTTT. It translates to CASSWTGGNSPLHF.

The rearrangement links TRBV5-4 to TRBJ2-4; no reliable D call. V was clipped by 3 bases and J by 0 bases, with 10 bases between them. In germline, CDR1 is SGHNT, CDR2 YYREEE (reference sequence). The CDR3 is made up of 15 amino acids. The CDR3 region is CASSSHSLAKNIQYF. Written as DNA, the CDR3 is TGTGCCAGCAGCTCTCACAGCCTAGCCAAAAACATTCAGTACTTC. The whole variable domain, filled in from reference TRBV5-4 and TRBJ2-4, reads ETGVTQSPTHLIKTRGQQVTLRCSSQSGHNTVSWYQQALGQGPQFIFQYYREEENGRGNFPPRFSGLQFPNYSSELNVNALELDDSALYLCASSSHSLAKNIQYFGAGTRLSVL.

This clone was picked up a small number of times. V is TRBV9 and J is TRBJ1-4, with D maybe TRBD1 (6 bases). V was trimmed by 0 bases and J by 7 bases, leaving 13 bases between them. Germline lookup yields CDR1 SGDLS and CDR2 YYNGEE. CDR3 length equals 15 residues. CDR3 sequence reads: CASSVEEGVGEKLFF. The DNA for the CDR3 is TGTGCCAGCAGCGTAGAGGAGGGGGTGGGTGAAAAACTGTTTTTT.

V usage is TRBV9 and J usage is TRBJ1-1, with a tentative D call TRBD1 (6 bases). There are 16 residues in the CDR3. Germline CDR1 and CDR2: SGDLS and YYNGEE. The ends were cut back, 1 base at V and 2 bases at J, with 15 bases in the middle. CDR3 nucleotides: TGTGCCAGCAGCGTAACCTCACAGGGTTTTAACACTGAAGCTTTCTTT. As protein: CASSVTSQGFNTEAFF.